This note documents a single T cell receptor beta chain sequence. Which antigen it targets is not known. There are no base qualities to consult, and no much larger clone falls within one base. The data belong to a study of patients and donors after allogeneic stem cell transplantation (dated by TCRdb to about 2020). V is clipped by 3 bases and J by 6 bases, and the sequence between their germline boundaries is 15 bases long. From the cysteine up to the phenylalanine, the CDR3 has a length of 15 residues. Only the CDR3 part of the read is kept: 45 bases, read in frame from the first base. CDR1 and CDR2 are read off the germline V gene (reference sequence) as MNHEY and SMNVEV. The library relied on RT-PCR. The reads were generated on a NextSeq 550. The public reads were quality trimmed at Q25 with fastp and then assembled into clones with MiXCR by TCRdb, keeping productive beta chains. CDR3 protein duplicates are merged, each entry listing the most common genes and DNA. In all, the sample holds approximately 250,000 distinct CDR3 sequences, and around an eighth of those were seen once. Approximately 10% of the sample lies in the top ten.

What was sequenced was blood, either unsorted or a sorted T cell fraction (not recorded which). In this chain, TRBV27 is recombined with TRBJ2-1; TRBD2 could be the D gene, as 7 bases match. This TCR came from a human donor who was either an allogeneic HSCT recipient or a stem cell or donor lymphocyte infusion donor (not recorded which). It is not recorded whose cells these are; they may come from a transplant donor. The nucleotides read TGTGCCAGCAGTTTTCAGCAGGGGAGGGCCAATGAGCAGTTCTTC. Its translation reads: CASSFQQGRANEQFF.